This TCR beta chain originates from a study of blood T cell repertoires in COVID-19. V gave up 3 bases and J gave up 7 bases, with 19 bases separating them. Germline V gene sequence: CDR1 SEHNR, CDR2 FQNEAQ (reference sequence). The CDR3 sequence is 16 residues long. As handled by the study authors: Amplified reference gene primers provided the basis for estimating nucleated cell counts. Clones were read by immunoSEQ multiplex PCR, and TCRdb kept only the in-frame ones, dropping some. V and J calls plus clone size are reproduced from that table; the DNA served to infer D and trimming. Of some 270,000 clones in the sample, 70% to 90% were seen once.

V gene TRBV7-9 combines with J gene TRBJ2-1; D may be TRBD1 (8 bases). The specimen was PBMCs or T cells enriched from blood (not recorded which). This TCR was recovered from a woman in her 30s who had recovered from COVID-19. CDR3 bases: TGTGCCAGCAGCTTGCCGGGACTACGGGACAGGAATGAGCAGTTCTTC. Protein sequence: CASSLPGLRDRNEQFF. Looking up the rest from reference TRBV7-9 and TRBJ2-1 gives the full variable domain: DTGVSQNPRHKITKRGQNVTFRCDPISEHNRLYWYRQTLGQGPEFLTYFQNEAQLEKSRLLSDRFSAERPKGSFSTLEIQRTEQGDSAMYLCASSLPGLRDRNEQFFGPGTRLTVL.